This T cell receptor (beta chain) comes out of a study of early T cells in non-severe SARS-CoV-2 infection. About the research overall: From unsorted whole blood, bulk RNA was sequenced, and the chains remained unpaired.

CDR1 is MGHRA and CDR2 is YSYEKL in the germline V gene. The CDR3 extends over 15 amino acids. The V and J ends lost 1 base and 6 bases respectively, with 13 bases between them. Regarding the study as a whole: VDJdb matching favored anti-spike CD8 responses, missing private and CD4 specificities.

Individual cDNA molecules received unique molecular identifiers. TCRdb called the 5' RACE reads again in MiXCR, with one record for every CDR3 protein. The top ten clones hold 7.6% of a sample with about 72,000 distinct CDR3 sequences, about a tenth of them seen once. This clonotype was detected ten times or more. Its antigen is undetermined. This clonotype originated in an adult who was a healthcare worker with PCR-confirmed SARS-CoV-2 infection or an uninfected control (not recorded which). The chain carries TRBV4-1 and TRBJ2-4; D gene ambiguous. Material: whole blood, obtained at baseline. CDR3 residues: CASSQVGPAINIQYF. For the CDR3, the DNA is TGCGCCAGCAGCCAAGTAGGACCGGCGATAAACATTCAGTACTTC.